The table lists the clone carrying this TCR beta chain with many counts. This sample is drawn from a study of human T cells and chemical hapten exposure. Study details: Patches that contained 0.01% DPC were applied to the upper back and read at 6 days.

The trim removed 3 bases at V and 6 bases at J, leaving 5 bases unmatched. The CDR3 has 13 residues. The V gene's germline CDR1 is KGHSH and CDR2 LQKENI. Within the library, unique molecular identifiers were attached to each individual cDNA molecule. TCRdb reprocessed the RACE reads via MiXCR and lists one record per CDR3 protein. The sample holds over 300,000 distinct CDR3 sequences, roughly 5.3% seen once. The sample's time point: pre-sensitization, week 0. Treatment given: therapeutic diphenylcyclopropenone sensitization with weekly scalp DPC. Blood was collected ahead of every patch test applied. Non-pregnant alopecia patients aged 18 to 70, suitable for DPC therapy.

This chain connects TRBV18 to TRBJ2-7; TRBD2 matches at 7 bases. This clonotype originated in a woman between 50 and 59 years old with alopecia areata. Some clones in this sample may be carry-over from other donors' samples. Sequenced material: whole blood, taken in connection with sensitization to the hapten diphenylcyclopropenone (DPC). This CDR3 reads CASSPQRGLEQYF. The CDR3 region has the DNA TGTGCCAGCTCACCTCAGCGGGGCCTCGAGCAGTACTTC.